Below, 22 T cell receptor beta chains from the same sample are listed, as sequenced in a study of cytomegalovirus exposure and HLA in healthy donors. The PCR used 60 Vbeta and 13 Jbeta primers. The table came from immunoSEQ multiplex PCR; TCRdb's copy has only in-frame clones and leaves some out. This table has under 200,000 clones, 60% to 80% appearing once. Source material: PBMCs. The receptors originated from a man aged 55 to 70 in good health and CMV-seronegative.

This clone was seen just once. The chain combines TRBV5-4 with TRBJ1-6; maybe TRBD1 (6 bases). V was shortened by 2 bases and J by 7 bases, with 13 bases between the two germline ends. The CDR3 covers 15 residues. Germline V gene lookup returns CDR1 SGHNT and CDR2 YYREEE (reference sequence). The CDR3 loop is CASSLLDSANSPLHF. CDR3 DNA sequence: TGTGCCAGCAGCTTACTGGACAGTGCAAATTCACCCCTCCACTTT.

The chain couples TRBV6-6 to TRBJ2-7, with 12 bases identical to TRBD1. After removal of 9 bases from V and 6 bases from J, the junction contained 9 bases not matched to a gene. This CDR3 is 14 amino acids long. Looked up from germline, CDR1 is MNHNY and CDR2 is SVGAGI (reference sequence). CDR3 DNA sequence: TGTGCCAGTCTTAGGGGACAGGGGGCAAGCGAGCAGTACTTC. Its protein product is CASLRGQGASEQYF.

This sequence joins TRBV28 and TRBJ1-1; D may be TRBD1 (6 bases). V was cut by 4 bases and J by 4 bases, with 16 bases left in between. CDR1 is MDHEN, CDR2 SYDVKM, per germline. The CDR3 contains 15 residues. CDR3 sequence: CASSSPGDLSTEAFF. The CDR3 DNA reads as TGTGCCAGCAGTTCCCCAGGGGATCTAAGCACTGAAGCTTTCTTT.

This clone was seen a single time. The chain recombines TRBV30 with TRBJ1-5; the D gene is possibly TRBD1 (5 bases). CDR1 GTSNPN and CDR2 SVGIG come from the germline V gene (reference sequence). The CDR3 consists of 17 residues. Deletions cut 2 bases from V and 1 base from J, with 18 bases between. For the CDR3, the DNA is TGTGCCTGGAGTCGGATGGCACCCCCAGGGAGCAATCAGCCCCAGCATTTT. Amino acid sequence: CAWSRMAPPGSNQPQHF.

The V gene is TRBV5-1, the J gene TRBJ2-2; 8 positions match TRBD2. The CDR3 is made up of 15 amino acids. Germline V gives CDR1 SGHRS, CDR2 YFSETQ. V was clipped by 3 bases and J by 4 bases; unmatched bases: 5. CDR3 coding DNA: TGCGCCAGCAGCTGGACTAGCTCTGGCACCGGGGAGCTGTTTTTT. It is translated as CASSWTSSGTGELFF.

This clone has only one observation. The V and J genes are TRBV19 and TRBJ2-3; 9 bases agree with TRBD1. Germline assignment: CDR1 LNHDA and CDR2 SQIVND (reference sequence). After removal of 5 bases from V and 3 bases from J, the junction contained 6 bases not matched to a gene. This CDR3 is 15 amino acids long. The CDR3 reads CASSFGTGKTDTQYF. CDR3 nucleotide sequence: TGTGCCAGTAGTTTCGGGACAGGGAAGACAGATACGCAGTATTTT.

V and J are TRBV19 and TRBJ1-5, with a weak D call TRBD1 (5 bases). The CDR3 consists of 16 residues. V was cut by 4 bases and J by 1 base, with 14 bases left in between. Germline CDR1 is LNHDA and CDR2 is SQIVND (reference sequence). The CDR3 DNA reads TGTGCCAGTAGTACCCTCAGACAGACCAGCAATCAGCCCCAGCATTTT. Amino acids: CASSTLRQTSNQPQHF.

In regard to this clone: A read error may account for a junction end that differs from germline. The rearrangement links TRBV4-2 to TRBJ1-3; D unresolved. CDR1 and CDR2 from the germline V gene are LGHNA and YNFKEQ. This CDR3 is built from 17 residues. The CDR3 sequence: CASGQETRSRSGNTIYF. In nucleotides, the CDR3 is TGTGCCAGCGGCCAAGAGACCCGGTCTAGATCTGGAAACACCATATATTTT.

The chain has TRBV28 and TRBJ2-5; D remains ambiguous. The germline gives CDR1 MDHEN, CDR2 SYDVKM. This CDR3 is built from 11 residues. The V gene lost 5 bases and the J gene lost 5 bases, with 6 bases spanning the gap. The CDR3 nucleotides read TGTGCCAGCAGTCTGAGGGAGACCCAGTACTTC. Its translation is CASSLRETQYF.

In nucleotides, the CDR3 is TGTGCCAGCAGCTCCCCGGGGGGGGAGACCGGCTACACCTTC. This translates into CASSSPGGETGYTF. The chain couples TRBV7-2 to TRBJ1-2; perhaps TRBD1 as D (5 bases). This CDR3 comprises 14 residues. Germline loops: CDR1 SGHTA, CDR2 FQGNSA. V lost 4 bases and J 8 bases, leaving 17 bases between the germline ends.

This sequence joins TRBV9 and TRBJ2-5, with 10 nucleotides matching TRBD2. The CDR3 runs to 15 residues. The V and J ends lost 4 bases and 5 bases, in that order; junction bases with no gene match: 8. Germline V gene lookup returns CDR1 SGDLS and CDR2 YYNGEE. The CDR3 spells CASSSRAGGRETQYF. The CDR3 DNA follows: TGTGCCAGCAGCTCTAGAGCGGGGGGGAGGGAGACCCAGTACTTC.

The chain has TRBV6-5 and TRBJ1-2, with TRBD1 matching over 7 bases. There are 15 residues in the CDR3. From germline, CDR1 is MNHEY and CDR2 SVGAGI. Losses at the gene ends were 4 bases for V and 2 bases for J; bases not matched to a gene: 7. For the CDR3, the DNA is TGTGCCAGCAGTTCCCTGACAGGGTCAAACTATGGCTACACCTTC. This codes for CASSSLTGSNYGYTF.

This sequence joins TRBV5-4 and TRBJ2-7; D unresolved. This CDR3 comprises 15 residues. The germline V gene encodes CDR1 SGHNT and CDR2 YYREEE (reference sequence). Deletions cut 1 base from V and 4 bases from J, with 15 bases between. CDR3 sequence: CASSLRAGQPYEQYF. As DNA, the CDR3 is TGTGCCAGCAGCTTGCGTGCAGGCCAACCTTACGAGCAGTACTTC.

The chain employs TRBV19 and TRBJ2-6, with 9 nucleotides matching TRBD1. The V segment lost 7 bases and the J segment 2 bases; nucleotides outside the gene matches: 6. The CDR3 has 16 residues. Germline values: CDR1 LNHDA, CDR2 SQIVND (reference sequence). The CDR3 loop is CASTTQGAAGANVLTF. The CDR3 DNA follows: TGTGCCAGTACCACACAGGGGGCAGCTGGGGCCAACGTCCTGACTTTC.

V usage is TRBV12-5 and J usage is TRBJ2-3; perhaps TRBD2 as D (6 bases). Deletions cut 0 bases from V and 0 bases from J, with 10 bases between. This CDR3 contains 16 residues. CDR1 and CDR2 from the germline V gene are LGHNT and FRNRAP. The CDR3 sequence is CASGLVPGTSTDTQYF. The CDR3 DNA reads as TGTGCTAGTGGTTTGGTACCGGGGACTAGCACAGATACGCAGTATTTT.

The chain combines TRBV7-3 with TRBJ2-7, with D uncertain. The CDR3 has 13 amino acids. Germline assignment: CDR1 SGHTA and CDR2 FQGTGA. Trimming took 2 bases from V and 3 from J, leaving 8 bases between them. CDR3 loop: CASSLGQHYEQYF. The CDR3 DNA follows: TGTGCCAGCAGCTTAGGGCAACACTACGAGCAGTACTTC.

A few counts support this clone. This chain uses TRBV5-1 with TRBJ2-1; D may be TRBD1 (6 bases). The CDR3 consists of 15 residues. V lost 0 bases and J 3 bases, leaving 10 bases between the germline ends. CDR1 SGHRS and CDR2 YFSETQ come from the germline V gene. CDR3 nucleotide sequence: TGCGCCAGCAGCTTGGCGGACAGTTACTACAATGAGCAGTTCTTC. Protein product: CASSLADSYYNEQFF. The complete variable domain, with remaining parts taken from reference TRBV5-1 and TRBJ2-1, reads KAGVTQTPRYLIKTRGQQVTLSCSPISGHRSVSWYQQTPGQGLQFLFEYFSETQRNKGNFPGRFSGRQFSNSRSEMNVSTLELGDSALYLCASSLADSYYNEQFFGPGTRLTVL.

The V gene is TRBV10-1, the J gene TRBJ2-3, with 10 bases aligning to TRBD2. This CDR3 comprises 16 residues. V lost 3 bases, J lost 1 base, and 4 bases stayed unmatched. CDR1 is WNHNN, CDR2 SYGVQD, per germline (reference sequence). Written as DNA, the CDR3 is TGCGCCAGCAGTGACCAAACTAGCGGGGGCACAGATACGCAGTATTTT. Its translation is CASSDQTSGGTDTQYF.

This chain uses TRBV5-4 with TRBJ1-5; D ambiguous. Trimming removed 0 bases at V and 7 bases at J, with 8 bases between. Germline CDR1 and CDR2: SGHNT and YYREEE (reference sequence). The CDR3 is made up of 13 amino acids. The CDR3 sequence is CASSLGPRQPQHF. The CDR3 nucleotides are TGTGCCAGCAGCTTGGGGCCGCGGCAGCCCCAGCATTTT.

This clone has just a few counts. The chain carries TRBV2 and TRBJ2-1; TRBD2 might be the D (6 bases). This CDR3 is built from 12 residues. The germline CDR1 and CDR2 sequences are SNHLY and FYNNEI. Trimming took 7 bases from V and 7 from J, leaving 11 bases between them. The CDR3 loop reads CASKGGGNEQFF. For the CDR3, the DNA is TGTGCCAGCAAGGGAGGTGGAAATGAGCAGTTCTTC. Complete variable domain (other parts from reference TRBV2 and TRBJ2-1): EPEVTQTPSHQVTQMGQEVILRCVPISNHLYFYWYRQILGQKVEFLVSFYNNEISEKSEIFDDQFSVERPDGSNFTLKIRSTKLEDSAMYFCASKGGGNEQFFGPGTRLTVL.

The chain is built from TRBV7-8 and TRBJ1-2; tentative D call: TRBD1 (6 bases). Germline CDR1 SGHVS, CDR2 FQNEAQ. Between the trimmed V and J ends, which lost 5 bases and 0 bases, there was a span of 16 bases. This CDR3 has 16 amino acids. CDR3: CASSLRSDRTNYGYTF. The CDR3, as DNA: TGTGCCAGCAGCCTTAGATCGGACAGAACTAACTATGGCTACACCTTC.

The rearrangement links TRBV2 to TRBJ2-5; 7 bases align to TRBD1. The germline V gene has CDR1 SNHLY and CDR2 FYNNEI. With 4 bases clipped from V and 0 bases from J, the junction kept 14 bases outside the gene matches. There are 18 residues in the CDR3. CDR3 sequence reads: CASSVSGQTSQNQETQYF. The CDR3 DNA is TGTGCCAGCAGTGTTTCGGGACAGACCTCCCAGAACCAAGAGACCCAGTACTTC.